The TCR beta chain described here comes from a study of human T cells and chemical hapten exposure (dated by TCRdb to the early 2020s). In terms of the full investigation: For sensitization, 2% DPC in acetone was applied to a roughly 2 cm by roughly 2 cm area of upper inner arm skin. Libraries were combined into a pool for sequencing, and differences in TCR yield between samples came mainly from small differences in library volumes within the pool. Weekly therapeutic DPC doses were additionally applied to the scalp of patients throughout the roughly 25-week study period. Blood for TCR sequencing was provided by twenty-nine alopecia patients at one to four time points (pre-sensitization, 2, 6 and 24 weeks). Patient blood was sampled pre-sensitization (week 0) and at 2, 6 and about 24 weeks after DPC sensitization. Patch testing on the upper back used Finn chambers containing 0.01% DPC, with scoring done after 6 days according to International Contact Dermatitis Research Group standards. In alopecia patients, the study followed how the peripheral blood TCR repertoire changed in vivo over primary and secondary sensitization to diphenylcyclopropenone (DPC), a hapten. The patient cohort, mostly female, included alopecia areata with under or over 50% scalp involvement, alopecia totalis and alopecia universalis.

The library relied on RACE. Sequencer: NextSeq 500. During library preparation, unique molecular identifiers were attached to individual cDNA molecules so that TCRs could be counted quantitatively and reproducibly. Each blood RNA sample was used to sequence both TCR alpha and TCR beta chains. Concerning the study's data processing: Samples had a median of about 96,000 TCRs, with a range from about 20,000 to 690,600. The Decombinator software suite was used to annotate V, J and CDR3 in the TCR reads. Every sample was subsampled to the same number of TCRs (28,000) for the PS versus PT1 abundance plots. TCRs were defined as expanded if absent before sensitization and observed at least eight times at the 2-week time point. Using fastp trimming at Q25 and MiXCR clonotype assembly, TCRdb reanalyzed the public sequencing data and kept in-frame beta chains. CDR3 protein sequences are deduplicated, and each keeps its most common genes and DNA. In this record, the V and J calls reflect TCRdb's handling and not the investigators' own analysis. In all, the sample holds roughly 200,000 distinct CDR3 sequences, and about 25% of those were seen once. The ten largest clones capture 2.5% of the sample.

A word on this clonotype: This receptor's antigen is unknown. Nothing much larger sits one base from this clone, and base qualities are not available.

Overall study results and their limits: Expanded TCRs formed significantly more large CDR3 similarity clusters than pre-sensitization or healthy control sets, consistent with antigen-driven responses. The number of PT1 expanded TCRs positively correlated with patch test score, significant at thresholds 8, 16 and 32 but not 4. After repeated subsampling, changes were observed in the strength of the expansion versus patch-test correlation and in the threshold at which the correlation became significant. Alopecia, a presumed autoimmune disease, was present in all patients, so the immune response of the patients might differ from that of healthy individuals. DPC sensitization did not change the number of TCRs with a frequency above 1 in 1000, and there was no evidence of changes in global repertoire structure.

The CDR1 and CDR2 encoded by the germline V gene are SGHTA and FQGNSA. For this chain, trimming is 4 bases at the V end and 1 base at the J end, and the number of junction bases without a gene match is 10. The CDR3 runs 17 residues from the cysteine to the phenylalanine. The entry retains the CDR3 DNA only, 51 bases that are in frame from base 1. This specimen's time point label, interpreted: patch test 3, about 24 weeks after DPC sensitization. Taken with the paper, the label for treatment or condition translates to: therapeutic diphenylcyclopropenone sensitization with weekly scalp DPC. At each patch-test visit, blood was drawn before the patch test was applied. Patients were considered eligible if aged 18 to 70, diagnosed with alopecia and deemed suitable for DPC therapy, and patients were excluded if pregnant. Total RNA was extracted from unfractionated whole blood that had been collected in Tempus Blood RNA tubes.

This receptor chain uses TRBV7-2 and TRBJ2-1, with 7 junctional bases fitting TRBD2. The sample consisted of whole blood, taken in connection with sensitization to the hapten diphenylcyclopropenone (DPC). This TCR came from a woman aged 40 to 50 with alopecia areata. Some clones in this sample may be carry-over from other donors' samples. The CDR3 here reads CASSSREVAGSYNEQFF. The base sequence is TGTGCCAGCAGCTCCCGAGAGGTAGCGGGTTCCTACAATGAGCAGTTCTTC.